This section outlines one TCR beta chain sequence together with its context. Produced via immunoSEQ multiplex PCR; TCRdb's table is partial and in-frame only. The table has about 35,000 clones, nearly 80% seen once; the top ten hold 9.5% to 15%. V was trimmed by 0 bases and J by 2 bases, leaving 8 bases between them. The CDR3 spans 15 residues. Germline V gene lookup returns CDR1 MGHRA and CDR2 YSYEKL. The data are from a study of OX40 agonist ivuxolimab in advanced cancers. Overall study context: Three patients got partial responses; one had hepatocellular carcinoma and two had cutaneous melanoma.

The sequence was obtained from an adult with an advanced solid tumor such as melanoma, head and neck, liver or kidney cancer. The chain links TRBV4-1 to TRBJ2-1; weak D call: TRBD1 (6 bases). The sample in question was CD4+ or CD8+ T cells sorted from blood, obtained in a trial of the OX40 agonist ivuxolimab. The CDR3 loop reads CASSQDKGAYNEQFF. The CDR3 DNA sequence: TGCGCCAGCAGCCAAGATAAGGGGGCCTACAATGAGCAGTTCTTC.